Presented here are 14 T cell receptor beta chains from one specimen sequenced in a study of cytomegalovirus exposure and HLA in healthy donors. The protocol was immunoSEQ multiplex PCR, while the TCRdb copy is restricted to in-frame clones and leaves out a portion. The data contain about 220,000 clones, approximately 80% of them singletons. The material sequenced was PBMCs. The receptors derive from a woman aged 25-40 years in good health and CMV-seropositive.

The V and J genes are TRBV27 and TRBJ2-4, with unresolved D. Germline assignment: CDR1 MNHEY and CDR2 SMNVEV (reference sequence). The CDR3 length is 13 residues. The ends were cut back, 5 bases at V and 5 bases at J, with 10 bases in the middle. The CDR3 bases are TGTGCCAGCAGTAGAGTGTCGCAAAACATTCAGTACTTC. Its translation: CASSRVSQNIQYF.

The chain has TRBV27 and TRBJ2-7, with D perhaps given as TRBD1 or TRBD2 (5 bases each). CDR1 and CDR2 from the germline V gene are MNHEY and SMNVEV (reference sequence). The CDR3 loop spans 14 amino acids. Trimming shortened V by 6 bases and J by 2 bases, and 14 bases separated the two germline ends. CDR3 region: CASSPRDPAYEQYF. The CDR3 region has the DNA TGTGCCAGCAGCCCACGGGACCCCGCCTACGAGCAGTACTTC.

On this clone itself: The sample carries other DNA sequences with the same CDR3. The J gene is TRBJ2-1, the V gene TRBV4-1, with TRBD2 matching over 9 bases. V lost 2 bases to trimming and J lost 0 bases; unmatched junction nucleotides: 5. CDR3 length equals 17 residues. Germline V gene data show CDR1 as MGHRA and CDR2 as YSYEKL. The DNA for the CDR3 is TGCGCCAGCAGCCAACTGAGTAGCGGGAGCTCCTACAATGAGCAGTTCTTC. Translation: CASSQLSSGSSYNEQFF.

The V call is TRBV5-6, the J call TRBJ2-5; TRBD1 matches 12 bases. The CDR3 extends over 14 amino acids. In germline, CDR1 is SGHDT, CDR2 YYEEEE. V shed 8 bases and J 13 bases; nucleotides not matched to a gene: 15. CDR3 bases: TGTGCCAGTCCAGATCCCCGGGACAGGGGGCTCGGGTACTTC. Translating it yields CASPDPRDRGLGYF.

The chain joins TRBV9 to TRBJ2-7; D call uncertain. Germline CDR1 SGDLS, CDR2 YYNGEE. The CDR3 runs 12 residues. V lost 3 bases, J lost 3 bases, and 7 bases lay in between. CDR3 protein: CASSDDFYEQYF. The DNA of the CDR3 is TGTGCCAGCAGCGACGACTTCTACGAGCAGTACTTC.

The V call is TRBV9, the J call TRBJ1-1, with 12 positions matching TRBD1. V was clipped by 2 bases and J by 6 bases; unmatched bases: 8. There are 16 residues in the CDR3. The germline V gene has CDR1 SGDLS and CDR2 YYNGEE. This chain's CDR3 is CASSVYSGQGAAEAFF. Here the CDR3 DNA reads TGTGCCAGCAGCGTTTATTCGGGACAGGGGGCCGCTGAAGCTTTCTTT.

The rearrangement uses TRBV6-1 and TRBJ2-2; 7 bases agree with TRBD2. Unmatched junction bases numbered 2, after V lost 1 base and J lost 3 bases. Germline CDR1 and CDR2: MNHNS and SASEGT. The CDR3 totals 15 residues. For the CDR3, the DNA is TGTGCCAGCAGTGAAGGGGAGGGTCACACCGGGGAGCTGTTTTTT. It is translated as CASSEGEGHTGELFF.

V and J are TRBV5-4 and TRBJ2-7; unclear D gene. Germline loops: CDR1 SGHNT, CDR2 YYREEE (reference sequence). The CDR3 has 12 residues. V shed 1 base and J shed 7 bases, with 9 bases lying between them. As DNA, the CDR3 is TGTGCCAGCAGCTTGTGGTCTAGAGAGCAGTACTTC. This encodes CASSLWSREQYF.

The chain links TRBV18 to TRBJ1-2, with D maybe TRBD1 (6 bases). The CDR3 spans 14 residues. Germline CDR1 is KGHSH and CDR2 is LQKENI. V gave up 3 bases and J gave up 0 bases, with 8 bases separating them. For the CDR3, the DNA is TGTGCCAGCTCACCCGGGACACCTAACTATGGCTACACCTTC. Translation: CASSPGTPNYGYTF. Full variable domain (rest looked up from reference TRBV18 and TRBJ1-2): NAGVMQNPRHLVRRRGQEARLRCSPMKGHSHVYWYRQLPEEGLKFMVYLQKENIIDESGMPKERFSAEFPKEGPSILRIQQVVRGDSAAYFCASSPGTPNYGYTFGSGTRLTVV.

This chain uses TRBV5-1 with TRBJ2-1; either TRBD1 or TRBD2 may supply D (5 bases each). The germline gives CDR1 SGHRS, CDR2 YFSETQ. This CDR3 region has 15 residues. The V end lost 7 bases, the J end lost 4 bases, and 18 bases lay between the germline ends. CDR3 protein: CASEGGDLSYNEQFF. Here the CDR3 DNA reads TGCGCCAGCGAGGGTGGGGACCTCTCTTACAATGAGCAGTTCTTC.

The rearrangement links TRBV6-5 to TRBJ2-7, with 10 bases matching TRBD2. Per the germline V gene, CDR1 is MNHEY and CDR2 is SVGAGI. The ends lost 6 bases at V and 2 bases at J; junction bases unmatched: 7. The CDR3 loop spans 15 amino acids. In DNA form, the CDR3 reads TGTGCCAGCAGCGCCGGGACTAGCGATACCTACGAGCAGTACTTC. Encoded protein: CASSAGTSDTYEQYF.

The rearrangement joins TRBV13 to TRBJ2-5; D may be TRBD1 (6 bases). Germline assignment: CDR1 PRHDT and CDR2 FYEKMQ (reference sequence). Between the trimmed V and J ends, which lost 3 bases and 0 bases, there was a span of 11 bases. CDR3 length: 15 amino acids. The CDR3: CASSFFRTDQETQYF. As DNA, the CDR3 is TGTGCCAGCAGCTTTTTTCGGACAGACCAAGAGACCCAGTACTTC.

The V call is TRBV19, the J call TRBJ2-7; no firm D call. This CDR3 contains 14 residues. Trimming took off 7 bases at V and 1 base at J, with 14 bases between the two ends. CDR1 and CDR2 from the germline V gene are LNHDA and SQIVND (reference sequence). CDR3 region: CASMGKGSSYEQYF. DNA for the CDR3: TGTGCCAGTATGGGGAAGGGTAGTTCCTACGAGCAGTACTTC.

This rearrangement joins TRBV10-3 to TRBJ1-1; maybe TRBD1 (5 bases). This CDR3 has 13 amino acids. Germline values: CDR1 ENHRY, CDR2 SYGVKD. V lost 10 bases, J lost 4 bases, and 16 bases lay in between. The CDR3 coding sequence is TGTGCCACCCGGGATGGGGCAGGCACTGAAGCTTTCTTT. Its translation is CATRDGAGTEAFF.